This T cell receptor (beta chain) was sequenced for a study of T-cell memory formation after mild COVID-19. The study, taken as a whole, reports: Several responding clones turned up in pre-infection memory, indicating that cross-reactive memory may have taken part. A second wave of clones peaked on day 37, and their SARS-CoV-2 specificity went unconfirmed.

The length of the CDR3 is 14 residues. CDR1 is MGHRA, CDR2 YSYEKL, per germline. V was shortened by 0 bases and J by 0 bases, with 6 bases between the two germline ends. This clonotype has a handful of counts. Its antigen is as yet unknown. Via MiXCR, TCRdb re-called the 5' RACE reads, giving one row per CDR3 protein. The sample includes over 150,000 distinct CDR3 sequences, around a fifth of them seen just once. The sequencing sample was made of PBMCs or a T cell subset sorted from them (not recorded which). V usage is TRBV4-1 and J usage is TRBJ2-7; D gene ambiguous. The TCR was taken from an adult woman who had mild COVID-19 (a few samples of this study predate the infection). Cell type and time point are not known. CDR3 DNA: TGCGCCAGCAGCCAAGAGAGGAGCTCCTACGAGCAGTACTTC. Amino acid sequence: CASSQERSSYEQYF.